The next 28 T cell receptor beta chains were all read from a single sample in a study of control samples from healthy donors and cancer patients (dated by TCRdb to the early 2020s). Libraries came from the immunoSEQ multiplex PCR assay. In its TCRdb copy, this immuneACCESS table keeps in-frame sequences only and misses some clones. Where compared with another copy, unresolved V genes explain less than half of these, and the others have no known cause. The sample table holds roughly 100,000 clones, of which about 80% were seen once. About 12% of the sample comes from the top ten. The material sequenced was blood. The receptors originated from a woman aged 45-65 years in good health.

This clone has only one observation. This chain connects TRBV7-9 to TRBJ2-1; TRBD2 matches at 7 bases. The J segment lost 7 bases and the V segment lost 5 bases, leaving 20 bases of the junction unmatched. The CDR3 is 18 residues long. Germline values: CDR1 SEHNR, CDR2 FQNEAQ (reference sequence). CDR3 in DNA: TGTGCCAGCAGCCTCATTCGGACTAGTTCGGTTTCGTGGAATGAGCAGTTCTTC. Translating gives CASSLIRTSSVSWNEQFF. Full variable domain (outside the CDR3, taken from reference TRBV7-9 and TRBJ2-1): DTGVSQNPRHKITKRGQNVTFRCDPISEHNRLYWYRQTLGQGPEFLTYFQNEAQLEKSRLLSDRFSAERPKGSFSTLEIQRTEQGDSAMYLCASSLIRTSSVSWNEQFFGPGTRLTVL.

The V call is TRBV29-1, the J call TRBJ1-1; D uncertain. Per germline, CDR1 SQVTM and CDR2 ANQGSEA. The CDR3 sequence is 11 residues long. Trimming pared 7 bases from V and 1 base from J, leaving 7 bases between. The chain's CDR3 is CSADKNTEAFF. In DNA form, the CDR3 reads TGCAGCGCAGACAAGAACACTGAAGCTTTCTTT. Based on the CDR3 plus reference TRBV29-1 and TRBJ1-1, the full variable domain is SAVISQKPSRDICQRGTSLTIQCQVDSQVTMMFWYRQQPGQSLTLIATANQGSEATYESGFVIDKFPISRPNLTFSTLTVSNMSPEDSSIYLCSADKNTEAFFGQGTRLTVV.

This chain joins TRBV14 and TRBJ2-5; no clear D. The CDR3 extends over 14 amino acids. V was cut by 2 bases and J by 1 base, with 8 bases left in between. Germline values: CDR1 SGHDN, CDR2 FVKESK. The CDR3 here is CASSQPESQETQYF. The DNA of the CDR3 is TGTGCCAGCAGCCAACCAGAATCCCAAGAGACCCAGTACTTC. Using reference TRBV14 and TRBJ2-5 for the parts outside the CDR3, the full variable domain is EAGVTQFPSHSVIEKGQTVTLRCDPISGHDNLYWYRRVMGKEIKFLLHFVKESKQDESGMPNNRFLAERTGGTYSTLKVQPAELEDSGVYFCASSQPESQETQYFGPGTRLLVL.

The CDR3 DNA sequence: TGTGCCAGCAGCCGTGCTGCGGGGGATTCACCCCTCCACTTT. This translates into CASSRAAGDSPLHF. The rearrangement links TRBV6-6 to TRBJ1-6, with D possibly being TRBD1 (5 bases). Trimming took off 6 bases at V and 8 bases at J, with 14 bases between the two ends. Germline lookup yields CDR1 MNHNY and CDR2 SVGAGI (reference sequence). The CDR3 extends over 14 amino acids.

The chain couples TRBV19 to TRBJ1-2; unclear D gene. This CDR3 is built from 15 residues. V was cut by 6 bases and J by 2 bases, with 16 bases left in between. Germline assignment: CDR1 LNHDA and CDR2 SQIVND (reference sequence). For the CDR3, the DNA is TGTGCCAGTAGCCCGGTGAATGCCATGAACTATGGCTACACCTTC. It codes for CASSPVNAMNYGYTF.

This chain links TRBV6-5 with TRBJ2-4, with unresolved D. CDR1 and CDR2 (germline): MNHEY, SVGAGI. This CDR3 is built from 14 residues. V was cut by 7 bases and J by 9 bases, with 19 bases left in between. CDR3 amino acids: CASTRYFGVSIQYF. The CDR3 nucleotides read TGTGCCAGCACTCGGTACTTTGGTGTTAGCATTCAGTACTTC.

A single count supports this clone. This sequence joins TRBV6-1 and TRBJ2-1; no reliable D call. This CDR3 contains 17 residues. Deletions cut 2 bases from V and 2 bases from J, with 16 bases between. The germline gives CDR1 MNHNS, CDR2 SASEGT. CDR3 in amino acids: CASSESIVATPYNEQFF. In DNA form, the CDR3 reads TGTGCCAGCAGTGAATCTATCGTAGCTACCCCCTACAATGAGCAGTTCTTC.

The table lists this clone with a few counts. The V call is TRBV7-2, the J call TRBJ2-3, with 7 positions matching TRBD1. V was clipped by 3 bases and J by 4 bases; unmatched bases: 1. Germline CDR1 and CDR2: SGHTA and FQGNSA. The CDR3 runs to 13 residues. The CDR3 DNA reads as TGTGCCAGCAGCTTGGACAGGTCAGATACGCAGTATTTT. It encodes CASSLDRSDTQYF.

This clone came up once. V is TRBV5-1 and J is TRBJ2-1; D is possibly TRBD1 (5 bases). The CDR3 totals 16 residues. Germline assignment: CDR1 SGHRS and CDR2 YFSETQ. The V and J ends lost 0 bases and 3 bases respectively, with 13 bases between them. The CDR3 loop reads CASSLASGSGYNEQFF. The CDR3, as DNA: TGCGCCAGCAGCTTGGCCTCAGGGTCGGGCTACAATGAGCAGTTCTTC.

This sequence joins TRBV28 and TRBJ2-5, with 13 bases lining up with TRBD2. The V gene's germline CDR1 is MDHEN and CDR2 SYDVKM. The CDR3 consists of 16 residues. J was trimmed by 5 bases and V by 5 bases; bases with no gene match: 8. The CDR3 loop reads CASSPRTSGGWETQYF. DNA for the CDR3: TGTGCCAGCAGTCCTCGGACTAGCGGGGGTTGGGAGACCCAGTACTTC.

This clone was seen just once. The chain carries TRBV11-1 and TRBJ1-2, with TRBD1 as a possible D gene (5 bases). Germline assignment: CDR1 SGHAT and CDR2 FQDESV (reference sequence). The CDR3 contains 14 residues. Trimming stripped 1 base from V and 6 bases from J, with 12 bases between. The CDR3 sequence is CASSLDGGRNGYTF. Written as DNA, the CDR3 is TGTGCCAGCAGCTTAGATGGGGGAAGGAATGGCTACACCTTC. The full variable domain, with the rest looked up from reference TRBV11-1 and TRBJ1-2, is EAEVAQSPRYKITEKSQAVAFWCDPISGHATLYWYRQILGQGPELLVQFQDESVVDDSQLPKDRFSAERLKGVDSTLKIQPAELGDSAMYLCASSLDGGRNGYTFGSGTRLTVV.

This chain links TRBV7-2 with TRBJ1-2; D not resolved. This CDR3 is built from 13 residues. CDR1 and CDR2 from the germline V gene are SGHTA and FQGNSA. V gave up 5 bases and J gave up 3 bases, with 10 bases separating them. In DNA, the CDR3 is TGTGCCAGCAGCCCCGATCCCTACTATGGCTACACCTTC. The encoded protein is CASSPDPYYGYTF.

The rearrangement uses TRBV5-4 and TRBJ2-1, with D unclear. CDR1 and CDR2 from the germline V gene are SGHNT and YYREEE (reference sequence). Trimming removed 6 bases from V and 5 bases from J, with 12 bases in between. This CDR3 is 13 amino acids long. CDR3 region: CASTSAIHNEQFF. Here the CDR3 DNA reads TGTGCCAGCACATCGGCCATCCACAATGAGCAGTTCTTC.

This chain's CDR3 is CASRENYEQYF. The CDR3 DNA reads as TGTGCCAGCAGGGAGAACTACGAGCAGTACTTC. The rearrangement joins TRBV28 to TRBJ2-7; D unclear. The CDR3 runs 11 residues. V shed 6 bases and J shed 3 bases, with 6 bases lying between them. Germline CDR1 is MDHEN and CDR2 is SYDVKM.

This chain joins TRBV3-1 (or the pseudogene TRBV3-2) and TRBJ2-5; TRBD2 is a possible D gene (5 bases). V lost 3 bases and J lost 5, with 22 bases in between. Germline CDR1 reads LGHDT; CDR2 reads YNNKEL (reference sequence). This CDR3 is 17 amino acids long. This chain's CDR3 is CASSQEDRKRVGETQYF. The CDR3 region has the DNA TGTGCCAGCAGCCAGGAGGATCGTAAACGGGTGGGGGAGACCCAGTACTTC.

As regards this clone: At one boundary the junction diverges from the germline segment, which might be a read error. This chain connects TRBV7-7 to TRBJ2-3; D is perhaps TRBD2 (6 bases). The CDR3 has 15 residues. Germline V lookup: CDR1 SSHAT, CDR2 FNYEAQ (reference sequence). Written as DNA, the CDR3 is TGTGCTAGCAGCACCGGGACTGAGGCACCAGATACGCAGTATTTT. Encoded protein: CASSTGTEAPDTQYF.

The table lists this clone with a count of one. V is TRBV19 and J is TRBJ1-1; 8 nucleotides agree with TRBD1. V lost 10 bases and J lost 4; bases outside the gene matches: 23. There are 18 residues in the CDR3. Germline CDR1 reads LNHDA; CDR2 reads SQIVND (reference sequence). CDR3 nucleotide sequence: TGTGCCAAGTTCCAGGGGGCGGTCACGAAGAAGGAAATCACTGAAGCTTTCTTT. Translating gives CAKFQGAVTKKEITEAFF.

This clone was detected a few times. The rearrangement links TRBV6-6 to TRBJ1-5, with TRBD1 identical over 9 bases. The CDR3 extends over 14 amino acids. Trimming at V came to 5 bases and at J to 9 bases, leaving 8 bases not matched to a gene. Germline V gene lookup returns CDR1 MNHNY and CDR2 SVGAGI (reference sequence). The CDR3 DNA is TGTGCCAGCAGTCAGATGGGACAGGGAGGGCCCCAGCATTTT. This translates into CASSQMGQGGPQHF.

CDR3: CASSENFGSYEQYF. The CDR3 DNA follows: TGTGCCAGCAGTGAAAACTTCGGGAGCTACGAGCAGTACTTC. The chain joins TRBV6-1 to TRBJ2-7; maybe TRBD2 (6 bases). Germline V gives CDR1 MNHNS, CDR2 SASEGT. The CDR3 consists of 14 residues. Trimming pared 2 bases from V and 3 bases from J, leaving 11 bases between.

The chain recombines TRBV27 with TRBJ2-7; TRBD1 aligns across 11 bases. The V gene end was trimmed by 5 bases and the J gene end by 1 base; junction bases not matched to a gene: 7. CDR3 length: 16 amino acids. Germline V gene sequence: CDR1 MNHEY, CDR2 SMNVEV (reference sequence). DNA of the CDR3: TGTGCCAGCAGTCCTTGGACAGGGGGCAATTCCTACGAGCAGTACTTC. Translating it yields CASSPWTGGNSYEQYF.

This chain links TRBV7-3 with TRBJ1-4; D gene unclear. There are 11 residues in the CDR3. Deletions cut 1 base from V and 6 bases from J, with 0 bases between. Looked up from germline, CDR1 is SGHTA and CDR2 is FQGTGA. CDR3 bases: TGTGCCAGCAGCTTAAATGAAAAACTGTTTTTT. This encodes CASSLNEKLFF. The full variable domain, its missing parts supplied by reference TRBV7-3 and TRBJ1-4, is GAGVSQTPSNKVTEKGKYVELRCDPISGHTALYWYRQSLGQGPEFLIYFQGTGAADDSGLPNDRFFAVRPEGSVSTLKIQRTERGDSAVYLCASSLNEKLFFGSGTQLSVL.

This clone showed up just a few times. The chain recombines TRBV7-8 with TRBJ1-3; maybe TRBD1 (5 bases). The CDR3 loop spans 16 amino acids. Trimming pared 1 base from V and 4 bases from J, leaving 14 bases between. Germline V gives CDR1 SGHVS, CDR2 FQNEAQ. The DNA of the CDR3 is TGTGCCAGCAGCTTAGAATTTGGGGGACTAGGAAACACCATATATTTT. This sequence encodes CASSLEFGGLGNTIYF.

V gene TRBV30 combines with J gene TRBJ1-6; D gene ambiguous. Trimming pared 3 bases from V and 9 bases from J, leaving 15 bases between. Germline assignment: CDR1 GTSNPN and CDR2 SVGIG (reference sequence). CDR3 length: 14 residues. The CDR3 reads CAWRTWALGSPLHF. In nucleotides, the CDR3 is TGTGCCTGGAGAACTTGGGCGCTCGGTTCACCCCTCCACTTT.

CDR3 in DNA: TGTGCCAGCAGCTCGCCGGATTACGAGCAGTACTTC. Translating gives CASSSPDYEQYF. The chain uses TRBV7-3 and TRBJ2-7, with D unresolved. The CDR3 extends over 12 amino acids. Germline V CDR1 and CDR2: SGHTA, FQGTGA. V was cut by 4 bases and J by 4 bases, with 8 bases left in between.

The J gene is TRBJ2-1, the V gene TRBV19; 10 bases map to TRBD2. CDR3 length equals 15 residues. The germline V gene has CDR1 LNHDA and CDR2 SQIVND (reference sequence). Trimming cost V 3 bases and J 8 bases; bases outside gene matches: 7. The CDR3 DNA reads as TGTGCCAGTAGTATGGAAGCGGGAGGGCCACATGAGCAGTTCTTC. Translation gives CASSMEAGGPHEQFF.

The chain combines TRBV12-3 or TRBV12-4 with TRBJ1-2; 8 nucleotides line up with TRBD1. V gave up 6 bases and J gave up 4 bases; unmatched junction bases: 4. The CDR3 runs to 13 residues. The CDR3 loop reads CASSLTGGYGYTF. CDR3 nucleotide sequence: TGTGCCAGCAGCCTTACAGGGGGCTATGGCTACACCTTC.

The rearrangement joins TRBV3-1 (or the pseudogene TRBV3-2) to TRBJ2-7; 12 bases align to TRBD2. The CDR3 is 15 residues long. V dropped 5 bases and J dropped 2; count of bases not matched to a gene: 4. Germline CDR1 and CDR2: LGHDT and YNNKEL (reference sequence). The CDR3 coding sequence is TGTGCCAGCAGCAATCCTAGCGGGGGGGCCTACGAGCAGTACTTC. Amino acids: CASSNPSGGAYEQYF.

The chain employs TRBV27 and TRBJ1-4, with 9 bases fitting TRBD1. The J segment lost 7 bases and the V segment lost 5 bases, leaving 5 bases of the junction unmatched. The CDR3 is 14 residues long. The germline CDR1 and CDR2 sequences are MNHEY and SMNVEV (reference sequence). This CDR3 is CASSVQGAGEKLFF. CDR3 nucleotide sequence: TGTGCCAGCAGTGTACAGGGGGCGGGTGAAAAACTGTTTTTT.